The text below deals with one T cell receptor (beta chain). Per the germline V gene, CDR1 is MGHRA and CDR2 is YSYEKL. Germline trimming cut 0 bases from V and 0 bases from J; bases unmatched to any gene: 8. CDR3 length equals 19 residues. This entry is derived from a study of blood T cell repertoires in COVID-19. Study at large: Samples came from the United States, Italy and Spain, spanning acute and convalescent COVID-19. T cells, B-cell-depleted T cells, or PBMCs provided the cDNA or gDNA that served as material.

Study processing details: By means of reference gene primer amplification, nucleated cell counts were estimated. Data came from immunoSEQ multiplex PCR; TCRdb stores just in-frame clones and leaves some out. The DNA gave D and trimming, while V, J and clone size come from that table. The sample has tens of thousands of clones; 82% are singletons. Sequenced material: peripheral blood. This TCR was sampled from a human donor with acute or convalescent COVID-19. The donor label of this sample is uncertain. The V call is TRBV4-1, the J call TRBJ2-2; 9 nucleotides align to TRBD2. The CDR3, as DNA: TGCGCCAGCAGCCAAGATTTGGCTAGCGGGGTCGCGAACACCGGGGAGCTGTTTTTT. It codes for CASSQDLASGVANTGELFF.